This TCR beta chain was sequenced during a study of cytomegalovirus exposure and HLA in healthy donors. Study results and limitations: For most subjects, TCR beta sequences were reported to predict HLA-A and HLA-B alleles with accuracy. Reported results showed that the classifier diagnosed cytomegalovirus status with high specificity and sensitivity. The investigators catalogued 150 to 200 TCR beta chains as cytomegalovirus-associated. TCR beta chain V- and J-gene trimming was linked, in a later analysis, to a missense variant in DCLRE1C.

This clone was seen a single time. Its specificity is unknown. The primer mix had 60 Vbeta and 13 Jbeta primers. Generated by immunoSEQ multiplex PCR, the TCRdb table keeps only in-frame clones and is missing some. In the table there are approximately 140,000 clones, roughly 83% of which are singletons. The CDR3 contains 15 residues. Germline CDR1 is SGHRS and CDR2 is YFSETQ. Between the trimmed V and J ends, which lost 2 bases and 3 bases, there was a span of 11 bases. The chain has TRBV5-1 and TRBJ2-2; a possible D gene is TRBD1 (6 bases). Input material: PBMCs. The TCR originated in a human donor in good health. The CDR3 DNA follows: TGCGCCAGCAGCTTAATCAGGGGCTACACCGGGGAGCTGTTTTTT. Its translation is CASSLIRGYTGELFF.